The clone carrying this TCR beta chain was picked up a small number of times. The record originates from a study of blood T cell repertoires in COVID-19. Study as a whole: The origin of the acute and convalescent COVID-19 samples was the United States, Italy and Spain. PBMCs, B-cell-depleted T cells, or T cells provided the cDNA or gDNA that made up the material.

The CDR3 sequence is 19 residues long. Trimming shortened V by 4 bases and J by 2 bases, and 26 bases separated the two germline ends. The germline V gene has CDR1 SGHNT and CDR2 YENEEA. Original processing notes: Nucleated cell number was recorded as an estimate derived from reference gene primer amplification. Generated by immunoSEQ multiplex PCR, the TCRdb table keeps only in-frame clones and is missing some. V and J calls and clone size are given by that table; D and trimming were obtained from the DNA. This table holds about 120,000 clones, about four fifths found once. The sequencing input was peripheral blood. The chain employs TRBV11-3 and TRBJ1-2; D gene ambiguous. This sequence was found in a man aged 70-80 years with acute or convalescent COVID-19. CDR3 sequence: CASSSHALPQATENYGYTF. CDR3 bases: TGTGCCAGCAGCTCACACGCCTTACCTCAGGCCACCGAGAACTATGGCTACACCTTC.